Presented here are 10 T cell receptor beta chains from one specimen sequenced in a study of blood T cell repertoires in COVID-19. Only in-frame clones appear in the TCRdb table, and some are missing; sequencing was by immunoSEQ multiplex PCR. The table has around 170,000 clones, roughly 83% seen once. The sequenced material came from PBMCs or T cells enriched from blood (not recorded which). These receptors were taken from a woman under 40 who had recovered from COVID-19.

This chain's CDR3 is CASSSRSFYEQYF. DNA of the CDR3: TGTGCCAGCAGCTCGAGGTCCTTCTACGAGCAGTACTTC. This rearrangement joins TRBV7-3 to TRBJ2-7; the D is unclear. This CDR3 is 13 amino acids long. V lost 4 bases to trimming and J lost 3 bases, with 10 bases between them. The germline V gene has CDR1 SGHTA and CDR2 FQGTGA.

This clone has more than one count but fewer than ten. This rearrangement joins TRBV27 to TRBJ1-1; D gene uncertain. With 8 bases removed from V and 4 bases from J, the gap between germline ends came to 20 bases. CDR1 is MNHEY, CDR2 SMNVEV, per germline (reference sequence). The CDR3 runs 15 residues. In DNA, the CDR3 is TGTGCCAGCCCTACCGGCGACTATTTGGGCACTGAAGCTTTCTTT. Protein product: CASPTGDYLGTEAFF.

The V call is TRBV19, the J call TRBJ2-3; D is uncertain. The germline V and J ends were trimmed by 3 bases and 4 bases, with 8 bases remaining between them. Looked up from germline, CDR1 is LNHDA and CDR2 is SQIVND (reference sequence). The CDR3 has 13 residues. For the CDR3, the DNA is TGTGCCAGTAGTATCTCCCCCCCAGATACGCAGTATTTT. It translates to CASSISPPDTQYF.

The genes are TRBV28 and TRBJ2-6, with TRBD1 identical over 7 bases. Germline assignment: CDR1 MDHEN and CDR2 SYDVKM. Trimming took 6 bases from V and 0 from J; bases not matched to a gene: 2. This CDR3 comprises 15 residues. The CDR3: CASSDRDSGANVLTF. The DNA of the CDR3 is TGTGCCAGCAGCGACAGGGACTCTGGGGCCAACGTCCTGACTTTC.

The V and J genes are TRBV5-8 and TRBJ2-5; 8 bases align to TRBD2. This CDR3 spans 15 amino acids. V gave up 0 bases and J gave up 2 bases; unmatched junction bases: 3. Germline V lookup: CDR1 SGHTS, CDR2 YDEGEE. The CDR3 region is CASSLALAGQETQYF. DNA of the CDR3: TGTGCCAGCAGCTTGGCATTAGCGGGACAAGAGACCCAGTACTTC.

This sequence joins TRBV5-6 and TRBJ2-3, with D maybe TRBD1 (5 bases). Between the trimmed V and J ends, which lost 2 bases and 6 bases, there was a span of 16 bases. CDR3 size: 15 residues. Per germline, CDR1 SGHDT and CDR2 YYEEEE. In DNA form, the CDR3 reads TGTGCCAGCAGCTTACCAGGGCCAATTAAGGATACGCAGTATTTT. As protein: CASSLPGPIKDTQYF.

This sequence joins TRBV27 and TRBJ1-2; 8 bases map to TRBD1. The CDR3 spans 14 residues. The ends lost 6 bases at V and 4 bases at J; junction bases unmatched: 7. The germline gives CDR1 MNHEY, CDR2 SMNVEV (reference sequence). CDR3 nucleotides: TGTGCCAGCAGCACAGGACAGGGCGGCTATGGCTACACCTTC. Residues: CASSTGQGGYGYTF.

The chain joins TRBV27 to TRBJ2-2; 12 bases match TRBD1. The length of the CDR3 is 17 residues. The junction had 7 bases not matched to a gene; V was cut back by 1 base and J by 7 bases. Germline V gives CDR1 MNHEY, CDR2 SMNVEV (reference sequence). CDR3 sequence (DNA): TGTGCCAGCAGTTTATGGCCGGGACAGGGGGCGATCGGGGAGCTGTTTTTT. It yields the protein CASSLWPGQGAIGELFF.

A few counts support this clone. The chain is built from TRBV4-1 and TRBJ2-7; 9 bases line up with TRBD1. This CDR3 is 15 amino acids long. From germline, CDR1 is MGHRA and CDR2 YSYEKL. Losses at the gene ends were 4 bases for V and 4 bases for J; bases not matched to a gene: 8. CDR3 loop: CASSRTPGQGYEQYF. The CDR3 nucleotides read TGCGCCAGCAGCCGTACCCCGGGACAGGGTTACGAGCAGTACTTC.

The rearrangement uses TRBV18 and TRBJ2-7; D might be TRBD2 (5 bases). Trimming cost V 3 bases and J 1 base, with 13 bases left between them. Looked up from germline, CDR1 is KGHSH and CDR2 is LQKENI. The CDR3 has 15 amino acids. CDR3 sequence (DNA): TGTGCCAGCTCACCCGCAGAGGGCCCTTCCTACGAGCAGTACTTC. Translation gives CASSPAEGPSYEQYF.